This TCR beta chain was sequenced for a study of cytotoxic CD8 clonotypes in ibrutinib-treated CLL. The method was immunoSEQ multiplex PCR; TCRdb's version includes in-frame clones alone and lacks a portion of them. This repertoire shows approximately 45,000 clones, about 65% found once; its top ten account for roughly 21%. This clone was found once. The V gene's germline CDR1 is KGHSH and CDR2 LQKENI. Unmatched junction bases numbered 7, after V lost 8 bases and J lost 0 bases. The CDR3 contains 15 residues. The specimen comprised PBMCs, sampled after 24 months of ibrutinib treatment. The source of this sequence is a human donor with chronic lymphocytic leukemia. V gene TRBV18 combines with J gene TRBJ1-3, with 7 positions matching TRBD1. As DNA, the CDR3 is TGTGCCAGCGCGGACAGGCCCCACTCTGGAAACACCATATATTTT. Translated, it gives CASADRPHSGNTIYF.